This note documents a single T cell receptor beta chain sequence. Clones were sequenced by immunoSEQ multiplex PCR, and TCRdb holds only the in-frame ones, with some missing. The sample has about 220,000 clones; approximately 80% are singletons. V lost 4 bases to trimming and J lost 0 bases, with 10 bases between them. Germline lookup yields CDR1 SNHLY and CDR2 FYNNEI. The CDR3 is 15 residues long. These data are taken from a study of blood T cell repertoires in COVID-19. This sequence joins TRBV2 and TRBJ1-5, with D unresolved. The material sequenced was PBMCs or T cells enriched from blood (not recorded which). This receptor was taken from a woman in her sixties or seventies who had recovered from COVID-19. The CDR3 here is CASSGAGFSNQPQHF. The CDR3 DNA sequence: TGTGCCAGCAGTGGCGCAGGATTTAGCAATCAGCCCCAGCATTTT.